The clone carrying this T cell receptor (beta chain) occurred once. The antigen remains undetermined. This record belongs to a study of CD4+ T cells in melanoma. Clones were read by immunoSEQ multiplex PCR, and TCRdb kept only the in-frame ones, dropping some. The sample lists roughly 140,000 clones; around 90% were seen once. The study, taken as a whole, reports: Reportedly, melanoma neoantigen-specific CD4+ T cells showed varied differentiation states. CD8+ T cell, macrophage and B cell function reportedly correlated with neoantigen-specific CD4+ T cells.

The CDR3 sequence is 14 residues long. Trimming took 5 bases from V and 4 from J, leaving 12 bases between them. Germline CDR1 SEHNR, CDR2 FQNEAQ (reference sequence). This TCR came from a human donor with melanoma. V gene TRBV7-9 combines with J gene TRBJ2-1, with D possibly called TRBD1 or TRBD2 (5 bases each). The CDR3 coding sequence is TGTGCCAGCAGCCAAACGGGACCGTACAATGAGCAGTTCTTC. The encoded protein is CASSQTGPYNEQFF.